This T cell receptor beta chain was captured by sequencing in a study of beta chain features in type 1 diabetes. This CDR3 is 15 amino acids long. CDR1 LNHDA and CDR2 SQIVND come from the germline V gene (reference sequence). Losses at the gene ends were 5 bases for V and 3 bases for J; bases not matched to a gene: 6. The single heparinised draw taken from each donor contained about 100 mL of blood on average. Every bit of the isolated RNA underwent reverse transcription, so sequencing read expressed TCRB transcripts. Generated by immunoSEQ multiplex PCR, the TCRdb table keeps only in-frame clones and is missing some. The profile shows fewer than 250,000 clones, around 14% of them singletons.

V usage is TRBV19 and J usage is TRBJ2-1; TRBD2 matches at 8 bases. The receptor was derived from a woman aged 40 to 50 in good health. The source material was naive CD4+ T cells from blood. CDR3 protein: CASSPAGVYYNEQFF. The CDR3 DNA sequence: TGTGCCAGTAGTCCAGCGGGGGTTTACTACAATGAGCAGTTCTTC. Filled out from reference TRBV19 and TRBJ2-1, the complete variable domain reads DGGITQSPKYLFRKEGQNVTLSCEQNLNHDAMYWYRQDPGQGLRLIYYSQIVNDFQKGDIAEGYSVSREKKESFPLTVTSAQKNPTAFYLCASSPAGVYYNEQFFGPGTRLTVL.